The 10 T cell receptor beta chains reported below all come from one sample, sequenced in a study of response to subunit inactivated influenza vaccine. TCRdb itself ran the RT-PCR reads through MiXCR, one entry per CDR3 protein. The repertoire has approximately 500,000 distinct CDR3 sequences, 11% to 15% of them found once; the top ten carry around 10%. The starting material was PBMCs from blood, obtained about 11 days after vaccination. Receptors were obtained from a middle-aged man who received an inactivated influenza vaccine.

In this sample, this clonotype turned up a few times. The CDR3 DNA follows: TGTGCCAGCAGCTTAATGATTAGCGGAGTCCTTACCGGGGAGCTGTTTTTT. Translating gives CASSLMISGVLTGELFF. This chain joins TRBV5-6 and TRBJ2-2; TRBD2 is a possible D gene (6 bases). The CDR3 is 17 residues long. V was pared by 2 bases and J by 5 bases, with 19 bases between. CDR1 is SGHDT and CDR2 is YYEEEE in the germline V gene.

The V and J genes are TRBV7-2 and TRBJ1-2; no reliable D call. Trimming took 3 bases from V and 8 from J, leaving 10 bases between them. The germline gives CDR1 SGHTA, CDR2 FQGNSA. The CDR3 runs to 12 residues. The CDR3 DNA follows: TGTGCCAGCAGCTTGGACCGCAGGGGCTACACCTTC. Its protein is CASSLDRRGYTF.

The V and J genes are TRBV6-5 and TRBJ1-1; possibly TRBD1 for D (5 bases). The CDR3 spans 13 residues. The V end lost 0 bases, the J end lost 8 bases, and 10 bases lay between the germline ends. Germline CDR1 MNHEY, CDR2 SVGAGI. The CDR3 is CASSYSPDIEAFF. The DNA of the CDR3 is TGTGCCAGCAGTTACTCCCCGGACATCGAAGCTTTCTTT.

This clonotype was seen only a few times. The chain employs TRBV7-2 and TRBJ2-3, with TRBD2 matching 9 bases. CDR1 SGHTA and CDR2 FQGNSA come from the germline V gene. Losses at the gene ends were 1 base for V and 1 base for J; bases not matched to a gene: 3. CDR3 length equals 16 residues. The DNA of the CDR3 is TGTGCCAGCAGCTTAGTTAGCGGGGGCCGCACAGATACGCAGTATTTT. Its translation is CASSLVSGGRTDTQYF.

This clonotype was found a few times. This chain joins TRBV15 and TRBJ2-2; D unresolved. The CDR3 extends over 12 amino acids. Per the germline V gene, CDR1 is LNHNV and CDR2 is YYDKDF (reference sequence). V lost 0 bases and J lost 7, with 3 bases in between. CDR3 sequence reads: CATSREGGELFF. The CDR3 coding sequence is TGTGCCACCAGCAGAGAAGGCGGGGAGCTGTTTTTT.

The chain couples TRBV6-2 or TRBV6-3 to TRBJ2-3; 7 bases align to TRBD2. This CDR3 region has 13 residues. J lost 2 bases, V lost 8 bases, and 4 bases had no gene match. Germline V lookup: CDR1 MNHEY, CDR2 SVGEGT. The CDR3 DNA follows: TGTGCCAGCCGGGACTACGACACAGATACGCAGTATTTT. This sequence encodes CASRDYDTDTQYF.

The CDR3 here is CASSQDTAGGTYEQYF. In DNA form, the CDR3 reads TGTGCCAGCAGCCAAGATACAGCGGGGGGAACTTACGAGCAGTACTTC. The chain joins TRBV4-2 to TRBJ2-7; TRBD2 agrees at 9 bases. In germline, CDR1 is LGHNA, CDR2 YNFKEQ. J was trimmed by 4 bases and V by 0 bases; bases with no gene match: 7. The CDR3 extends over 16 amino acids.

This clonotype was seen a few times. The gene calls are TRBV7-2 and TRBJ2-7; D possibly corresponds to TRBD2 (5 bases). Germline CDR1 SGHTA, CDR2 FQGNSA. The CDR3 has 16 amino acids. V was trimmed by 4 bases and J by 0 bases, leaving 16 bases between them. The CDR3: CASSSIRSGNSYEQYF. For the CDR3, the DNA is TGTGCCAGCAGCTCGATTCGGAGCGGCAACTCCTACGAGCAGTACTTC.

The V and J genes are TRBV5-1 and TRBJ2-5, with 8 bases fitting TRBD2. The CDR3 runs to 15 residues. Per the germline V gene, CDR1 is SGHRS and CDR2 is YFSETQ. The J segment lost 3 bases and the V segment lost 1 base, leaving 5 bases of the junction unmatched. The DNA for the CDR3 is TGCGCCAGCAGCTTGCTTGCGCGGGGGGAAGAGACCCAGTACTTC. This encodes CASSLLARGEETQYF.

The chain uses TRBV20-1 and TRBJ2-3, with 15 positions matching TRBD2. Germline assignment: CDR1 DFQATT and CDR2 SNEGSKA (reference sequence). The CDR3 extends over 18 amino acids. J gave up 1 base and V 3 bases, and 8 bases lay outside the gene matches. CDR3 sequence (DNA): TGCAGTGCTAGGTTATTCCGGACTAGCGGGGGGGGCACAGATACGCAGTATTTT. Translating it yields CSARLFRTSGGGTDTQYF.